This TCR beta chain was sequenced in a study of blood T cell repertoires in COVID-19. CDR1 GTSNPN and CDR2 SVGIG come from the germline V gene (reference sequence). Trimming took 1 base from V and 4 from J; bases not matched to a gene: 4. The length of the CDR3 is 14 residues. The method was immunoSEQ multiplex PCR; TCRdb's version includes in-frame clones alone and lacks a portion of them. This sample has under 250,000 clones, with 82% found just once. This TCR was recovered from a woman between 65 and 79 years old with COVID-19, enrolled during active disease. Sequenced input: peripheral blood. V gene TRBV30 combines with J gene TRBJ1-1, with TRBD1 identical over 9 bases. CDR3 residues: CAWSDGQGITEAFF. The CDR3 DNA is TGTGCCTGGAGTGACGGACAGGGGATCACTGAAGCTTTCTTT.